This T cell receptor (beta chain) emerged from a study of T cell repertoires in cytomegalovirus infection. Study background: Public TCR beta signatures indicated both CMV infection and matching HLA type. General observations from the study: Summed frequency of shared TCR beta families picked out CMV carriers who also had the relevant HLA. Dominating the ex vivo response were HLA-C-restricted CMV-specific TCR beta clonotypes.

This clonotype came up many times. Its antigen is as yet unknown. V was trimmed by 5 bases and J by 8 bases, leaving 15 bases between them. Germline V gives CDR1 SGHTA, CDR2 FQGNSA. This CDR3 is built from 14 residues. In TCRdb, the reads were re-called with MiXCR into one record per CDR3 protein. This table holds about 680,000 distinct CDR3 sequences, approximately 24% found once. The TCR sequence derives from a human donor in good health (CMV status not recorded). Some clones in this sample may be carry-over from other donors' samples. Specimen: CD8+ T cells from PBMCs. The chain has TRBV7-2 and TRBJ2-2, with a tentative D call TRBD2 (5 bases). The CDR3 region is CASSGIEGEGELFF. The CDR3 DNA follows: TGTGCCAGCAGCGGGATTGAGGGAGAGGGGGAGCTGTTTTTT.